This T cell receptor (beta chain) was recorded in a study of cytomegalovirus exposure and HLA in healthy donors. On the study more broadly: When over 300 donors were genotyped, 80% to 90% of them were found to fall in the Caucasian-associated ancestry cluster. General observations from the study: An analysis done earlier found most TCR beta V segments productive about 87% or about 30% of the time. Testing in vitro showed a few CMV-associated chains specific for CMV antigens.

PCR amplification relied on 60 Vbeta primers (plus 13 Jbeta primers). The protocol was immunoSEQ multiplex PCR, while the TCRdb copy is restricted to in-frame clones and leaves out a portion. The data contain approximately 100,000 clones, around a tenth of them seen just once; the ten biggest clones take up 5.1%. The CDR3 has 14 residues. Germline V gives CDR1 SGHAT, CDR2 FQNNGV. V trimming: 5 bases; J trimming: 2 bases; junction bases outside the gene matches: 4. There are a few counts of this clone. As yet, its antigen is unknown. This sequence originates from a man in his forties or fifties in good health and CMV-seropositive. The chain couples TRBV11-2 to TRBJ2-5; TRBD1 agrees at 8 bases. Sequenced: PBMCs. CDR3 region: CASSRQGRQETQYF. The CDR3 nucleotides are TGTGCCAGCAGCCGACAGGGGCGGCAAGAGACCCAGTACTTC.